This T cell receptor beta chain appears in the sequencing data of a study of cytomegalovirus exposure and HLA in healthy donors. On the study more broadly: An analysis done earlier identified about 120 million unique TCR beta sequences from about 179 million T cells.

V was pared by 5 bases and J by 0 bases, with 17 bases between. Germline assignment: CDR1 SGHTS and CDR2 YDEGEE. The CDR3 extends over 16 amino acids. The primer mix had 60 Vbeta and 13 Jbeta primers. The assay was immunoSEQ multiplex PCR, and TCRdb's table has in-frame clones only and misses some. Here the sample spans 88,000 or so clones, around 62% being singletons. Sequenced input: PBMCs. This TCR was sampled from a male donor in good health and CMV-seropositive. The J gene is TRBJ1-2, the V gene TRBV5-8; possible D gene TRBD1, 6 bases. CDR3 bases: TGTGCCAGCAGACCCTCTGTGGGGGCGGCTAACTATGGCTACACCTTC. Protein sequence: CASRPSVGAANYGYTF.